This record covers a single T cell receptor (beta chain). What it binds is not known. These data are taken from a study of shared clonotypes between healthy human individuals. The overall study: Per donor, three plates held CD4 naive cells, three held CD4 memory, two held CD8 naive and one held CD8 memory. Study results and caveats: Genetic and exposure-history diversity was limited by the small donor number. Roughly 5% of naive CD4 clonotypes were common to a handful of donors.

The germline V gene has CDR1 KGHSH and CDR2 LQKENI. V shed 8 bases and J shed 0 bases, with 16 bases lying between them. This CDR3 region has 16 residues. The data were produced by immunoSEQ multiplex PCR, yet TCRdb's version contains in-frame clones alone and is incomplete. The data hold about 1.1 million clones, with approximately 77% observed a single time. The rearrangement joins TRBV18 to TRBJ1-4, with D hard to call. The sequenced material came from memory CD4+ T cells from PBMCs. Subset of the sample: CD45RA-negative fraction. This TCR was sampled from a man between 18 and 29 years old in good health. Some clones in this sample may be carry-over from other donors' samples. In DNA form, the CDR3 reads TGTGCCAGCACGCATTACGGATACACAACTAATGAAAAACTGTTTTTT. Translated: CASTHYGYTTNEKLFF.